This TCR beta chain emerged from a study of blood T cell repertoires in COVID-19. Whole-study context: Collection of acute and convalescent COVID-19 samples took place in the United States, Italy and Spain.

This clone came up once. As processed by the authors: Amplifying reference gene primers gave estimates of nucleated cell counts. Sequencing used immunoSEQ multiplex PCR; TCRdb keeps in-frame clones, though not all of them. That table gives V, J and clone size, and the DNA gave D and trimming. The sample lists 270,000 or so clones, about 76% seen once, with under 3% in the top ten. Germline V lookup: CDR1 SGHVS, CDR2 FQNEAQ. This CDR3 spans 13 amino acids. Trimming removed 2 bases at V and 3 bases at J, with 8 bases between. Sequencing was done on a sample of peripheral blood. V gene TRBV7-8 combines with J gene TRBJ2-7; D is ambiguous. The clonotype originates from a woman aged 60-75 years with active or convalescent COVID-19. In nucleotides, the CDR3 is TGTGCCAGCAGCTTATTGGCCTTCTACGAGCAGTACTTC. It is translated as CASSLLAFYEQYF.